The clone carrying this T cell receptor (beta chain) has more than one count but fewer than ten. What it binds is not known. These data are taken from a study of beta chain features in type 1 diabetes. Overall study context: In age, gender and cell yields, patients were similar to healthy donors. Study-level points and caveats: The study found that naive, central memory and Treg TCRB repertoires appeared more similar in patients than in healthy donors.

Via CD45RO/CCR7/CD25/CD127/CD95/CD27, cells of the CD4+ naive, central memory, regulatory and stem cell-like memory subsets were sorted. The CDR3 has 12 residues. Trimming stripped 6 bases from V and 3 bases from J, with 6 bases between. Germline V gene data show CDR1 as LGHNT and CDR2 as FRNRAP. TCRB transcripts that were expressed got sequenced, as all of the isolated RNA had been reverse transcribed. The average output of naive, central memory and regulatory T cell samples was 3.6 million or so reads. Clones were read by immunoSEQ multiplex PCR, and TCRdb kept only the in-frame ones, dropping some. There are roughly 140,000 clones in the sample; 11% occur only once, and approximately 2% lies in the top ten.

This clonotype was sampled from a man aged 18-30 years in good health. This chain connects TRBV12-5 to TRBJ2-1; D call uncertain. Sequenced input: central memory CD4+ T cells from blood. Here the CDR3 DNA reads TGTGCTAGTGGCTCCGGCTACAATGAGCAGTTCTTC. Protein sequence: CASGSGYNEQFF.